This entry concerns a single T cell receptor beta chain. Its specificity is not known. These data belong to a study of cytomegalovirus exposure and HLA in healthy donors. The study's findings and limits: Accurate predictions that matched the HLA-A and HLA-B alleles of most subjects were reportedly made from TCR beta sequences.

The germline V gene has CDR1 SGHNT and CDR2 YYREEE (reference sequence). CDR3 length equals 15 residues. The J segment lost 1 base and the V segment lost 0 bases, leaving 4 bases of the junction unmatched. The PCR was carried out with 60 Vbeta primers and 13 Jbeta primers. Using immunoSEQ multiplex PCR, the repertoire was profiled, and TCRdb retains in-frame clones only, with some absent. Counted here are approximately 130,000 clones, around 78% occurring once; the ten biggest clones make up approximately 1.5%. The source material was PBMCs. The rearrangement joins TRBV5-4 to TRBJ2-7, with TRBD1 matching over 7 bases. The sequence came from a middle-aged man in good health and CMV-seronegative. CDR3 in DNA: TGTGCCAGCAGCTTGGAGGGGGCCCAATCCTACGAGCAGTACTTC. Amino acids: CASSLEGAQSYEQYF.